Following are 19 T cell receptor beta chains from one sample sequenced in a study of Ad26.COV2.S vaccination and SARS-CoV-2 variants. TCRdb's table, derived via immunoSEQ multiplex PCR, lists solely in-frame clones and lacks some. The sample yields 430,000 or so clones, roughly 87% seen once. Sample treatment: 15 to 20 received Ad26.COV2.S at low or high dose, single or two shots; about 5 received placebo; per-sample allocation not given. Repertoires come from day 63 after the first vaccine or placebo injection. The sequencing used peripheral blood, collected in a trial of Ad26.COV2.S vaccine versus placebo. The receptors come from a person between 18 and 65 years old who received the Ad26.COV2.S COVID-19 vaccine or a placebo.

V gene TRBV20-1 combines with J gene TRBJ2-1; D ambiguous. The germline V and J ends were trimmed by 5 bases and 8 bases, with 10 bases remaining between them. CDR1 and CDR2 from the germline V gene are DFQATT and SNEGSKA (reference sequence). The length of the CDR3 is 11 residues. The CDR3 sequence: CSASNPDEQFF. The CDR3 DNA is TGCAGTGCTTCTAACCCCGATGAGCAGTTCTTC.

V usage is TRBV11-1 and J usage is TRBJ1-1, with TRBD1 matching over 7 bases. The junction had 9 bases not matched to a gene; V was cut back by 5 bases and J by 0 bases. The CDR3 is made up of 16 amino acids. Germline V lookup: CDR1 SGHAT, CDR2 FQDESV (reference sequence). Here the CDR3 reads CASSAMGDRVNTEAFF. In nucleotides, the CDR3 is TGTGCCAGCAGCGCGATGGGAGACAGGGTGAACACTGAAGCTTTCTTT.

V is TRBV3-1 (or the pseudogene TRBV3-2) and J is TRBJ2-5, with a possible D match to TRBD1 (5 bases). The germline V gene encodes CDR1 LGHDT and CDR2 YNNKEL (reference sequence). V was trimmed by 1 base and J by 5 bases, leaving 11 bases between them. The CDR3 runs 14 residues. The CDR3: CASSQGGPGETQYF. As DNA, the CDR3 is TGTGCCAGCAGCCAAGGGGGCCCAGGGGAGACCCAGTACTTC.

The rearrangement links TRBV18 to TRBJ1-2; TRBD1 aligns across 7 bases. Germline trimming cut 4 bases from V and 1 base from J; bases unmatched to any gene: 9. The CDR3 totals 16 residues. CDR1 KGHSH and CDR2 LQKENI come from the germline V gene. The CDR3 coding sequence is TGTGCCAGCTCACGGAACGAGGACAGGTTTAACTATGGCTACACCTTC. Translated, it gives CASSRNEDRFNYGYTF.

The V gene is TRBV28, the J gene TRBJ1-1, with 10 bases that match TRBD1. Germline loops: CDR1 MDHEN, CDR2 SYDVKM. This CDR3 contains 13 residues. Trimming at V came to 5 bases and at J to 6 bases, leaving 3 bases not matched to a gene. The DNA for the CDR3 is TGTGCCAGCAGTAAAGGACAGGGGGCTGAAGCTTTCTTT. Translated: CASSKGQGAEAFF.

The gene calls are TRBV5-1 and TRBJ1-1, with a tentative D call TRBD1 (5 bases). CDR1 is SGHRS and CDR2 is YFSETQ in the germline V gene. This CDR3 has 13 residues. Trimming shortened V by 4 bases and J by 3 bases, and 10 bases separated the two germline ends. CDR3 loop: CASSRDWDTEAFF. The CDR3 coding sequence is TGCGCCAGCAGCAGGGACTGGGACACTGAAGCTTTCTTT.

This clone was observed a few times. CDR3 protein: CASSSLGGGTHYTEAFF. The CDR3 nucleotides read TGTGCCAGCAGCTCCCTGGGCGGAGGGACCCATTACACTGAAGCTTTCTTT. The chain joins TRBV7-8 to TRBJ1-1, with a tentative D call TRBD1 (5 bases). In germline, CDR1 is SGHVS, CDR2 FQNEAQ. V lost 4 bases and J 3 bases, leaving 21 bases between the germline ends. CDR3 length equals 17 residues.

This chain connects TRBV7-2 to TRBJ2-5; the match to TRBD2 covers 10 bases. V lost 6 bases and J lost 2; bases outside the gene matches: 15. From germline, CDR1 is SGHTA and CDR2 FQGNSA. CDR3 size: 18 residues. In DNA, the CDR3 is TGTGCCAGCAGTTCAAAGTTCGGTAGCGGGGGGATACAAGAGACCCAGTACTTC. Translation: CASSSKFGSGGIQETQYF.

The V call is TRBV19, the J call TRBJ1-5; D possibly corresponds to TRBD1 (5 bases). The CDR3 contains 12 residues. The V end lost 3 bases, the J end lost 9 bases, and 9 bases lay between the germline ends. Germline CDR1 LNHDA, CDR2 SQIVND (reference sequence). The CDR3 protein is CASSIRGVPQHF. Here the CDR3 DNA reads TGTGCCAGTAGTATCCGAGGGGTGCCCCAGCATTTT.

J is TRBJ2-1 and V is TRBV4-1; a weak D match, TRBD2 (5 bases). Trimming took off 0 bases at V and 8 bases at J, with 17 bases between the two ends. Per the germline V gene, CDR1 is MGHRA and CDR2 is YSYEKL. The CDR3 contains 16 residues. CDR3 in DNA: TGCGCCAGCAGCCAAGAGTCACACCCGGGAAGGGATGAGCAGTTCTTC. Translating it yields CASSQESHPGRDEQFF.

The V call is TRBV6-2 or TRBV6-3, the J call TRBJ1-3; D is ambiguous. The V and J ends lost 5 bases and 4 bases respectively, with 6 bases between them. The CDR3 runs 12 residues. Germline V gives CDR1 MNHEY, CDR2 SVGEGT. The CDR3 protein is CASSPLGNTIYF. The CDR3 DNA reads TGTGCCAGCAGTCCCCTCGGAAACACCATATATTTT.

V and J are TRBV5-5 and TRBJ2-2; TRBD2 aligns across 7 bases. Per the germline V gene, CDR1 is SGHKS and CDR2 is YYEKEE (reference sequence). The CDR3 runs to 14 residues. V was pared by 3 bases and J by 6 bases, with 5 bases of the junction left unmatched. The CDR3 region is CASSSPSGAGELFF. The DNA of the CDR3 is TGTGCCAGCAGCTCCCCAAGCGGGGCCGGGGAGCTGTTTTTT.

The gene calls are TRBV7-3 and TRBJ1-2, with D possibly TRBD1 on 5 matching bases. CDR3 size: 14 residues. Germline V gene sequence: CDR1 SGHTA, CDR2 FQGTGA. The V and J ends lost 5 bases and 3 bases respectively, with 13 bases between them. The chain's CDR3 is CASSLVGGDYGYTF. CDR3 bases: TGTGCCAGCAGCCTCGTGGGGGGAGACTATGGCTACACCTTC.

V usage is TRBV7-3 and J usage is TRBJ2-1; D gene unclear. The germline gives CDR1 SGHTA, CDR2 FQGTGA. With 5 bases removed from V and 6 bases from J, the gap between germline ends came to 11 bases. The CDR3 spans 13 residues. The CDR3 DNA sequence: TGTGCCAGCAGCGGAATTGTATCCAATGAGCAGTTCTTC. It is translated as CASSGIVSNEQFF.

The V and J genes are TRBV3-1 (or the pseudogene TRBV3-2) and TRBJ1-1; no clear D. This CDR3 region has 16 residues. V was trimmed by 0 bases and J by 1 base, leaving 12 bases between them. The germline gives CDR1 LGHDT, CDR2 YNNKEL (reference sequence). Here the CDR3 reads CASSQDRRTPNTEAFF. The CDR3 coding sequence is TGTGCCAGCAGCCAAGACCGGAGGACCCCGAACACTGAAGCTTTCTTT.

The CDR3: CASRTDTNTGELFF. As DNA, the CDR3 is TGTGCCAGCAGAACAGACACCAACACCGGGGAGCTGTTTTTT. The chain carries TRBV6-5 and TRBJ2-2; the D is unclear. This CDR3 spans 14 amino acids. Germline CDR1 MNHEY, CDR2 SVGAGI. V was trimmed by 6 bases and J by 2 bases, leaving 10 bases between them.

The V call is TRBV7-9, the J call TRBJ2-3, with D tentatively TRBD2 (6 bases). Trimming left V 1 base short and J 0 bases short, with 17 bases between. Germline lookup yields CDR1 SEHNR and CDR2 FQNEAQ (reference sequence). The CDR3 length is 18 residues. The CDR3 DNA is TGTGCCAGCAGCTTAGTATCAGGAGGGCGGGGAAGCACAGATACGCAGTATTTT. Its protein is CASSLVSGGRGSTDTQYF.

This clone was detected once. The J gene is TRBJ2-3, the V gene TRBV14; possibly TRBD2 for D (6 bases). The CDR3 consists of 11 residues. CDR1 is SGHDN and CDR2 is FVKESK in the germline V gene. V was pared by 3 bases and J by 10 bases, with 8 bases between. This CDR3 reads CASSHGGSQYF. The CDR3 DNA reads TGTGCCAGCAGCCATGGGGGGTCGCAGTATTTT.

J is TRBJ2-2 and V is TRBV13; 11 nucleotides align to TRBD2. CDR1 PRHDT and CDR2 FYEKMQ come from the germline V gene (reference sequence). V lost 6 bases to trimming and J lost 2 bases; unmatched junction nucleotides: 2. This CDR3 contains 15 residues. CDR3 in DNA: TGTGCCAGCAGACTAGCGGGGGCCAACACCGGGGAGCTGTTTTTT. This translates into CASRLAGANTGELFF. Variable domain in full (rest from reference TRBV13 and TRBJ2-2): AAGVIQSPRHLIKEKRETATLKCYPIPRHDTVYWYQQGPGQDPQFLISFYEKMQSDKGSIPDRFSAQQFSDYHSELNMSSLELGDSALYFCASRLAGANTGELFFGEGSRLTVL.